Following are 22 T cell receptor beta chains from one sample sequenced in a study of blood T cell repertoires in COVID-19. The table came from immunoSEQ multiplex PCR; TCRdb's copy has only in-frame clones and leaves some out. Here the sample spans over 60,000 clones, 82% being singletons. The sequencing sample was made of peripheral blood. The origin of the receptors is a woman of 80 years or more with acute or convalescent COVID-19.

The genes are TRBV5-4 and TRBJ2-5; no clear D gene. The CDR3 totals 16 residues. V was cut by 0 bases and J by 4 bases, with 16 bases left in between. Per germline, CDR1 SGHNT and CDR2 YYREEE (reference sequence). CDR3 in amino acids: CASSLAGSAIGETQYF. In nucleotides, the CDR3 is TGTGCCAGCAGCTTGGCCGGGTCAGCTATTGGAGAGACCCAGTACTTC. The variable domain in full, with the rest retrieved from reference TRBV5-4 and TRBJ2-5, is ETGVTQSPTHLIKTRGQQVTLRCSSQSGHNTVSWYQQALGQGPQFIFQYYREEENGRGNFPPRFSGLQFPNYSSELNVNALELDDSALYLCASSLAGSAIGETQYFGPGTRLLVL.

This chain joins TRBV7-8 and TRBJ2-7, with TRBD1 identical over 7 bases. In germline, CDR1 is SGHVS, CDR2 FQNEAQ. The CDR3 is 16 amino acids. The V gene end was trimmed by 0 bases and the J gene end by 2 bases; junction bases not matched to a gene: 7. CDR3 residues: CASSLAPTGNPYEQYF. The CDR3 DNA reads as TGTGCCAGCAGCTTAGCCCCGACAGGGAATCCCTACGAGCAGTACTTC. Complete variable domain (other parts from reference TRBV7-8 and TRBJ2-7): GAGVSQSPRYKVAKRGQDVALRCDPISGHVSLFWYQQALGQGPEFLTYFQNEAQLDKSGLPSDRFFAERPEGSVSTLKIQRTQQEDSAVYLCASSLAPTGNPYEQYFGPGTRLTVT.

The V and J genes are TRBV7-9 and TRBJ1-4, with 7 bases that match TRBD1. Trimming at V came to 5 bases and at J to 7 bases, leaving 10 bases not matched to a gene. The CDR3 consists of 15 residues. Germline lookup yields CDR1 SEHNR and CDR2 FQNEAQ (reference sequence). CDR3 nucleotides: TGTGCCAGCAGCCCGGGTGGAGGGGGCACTGAAAAACTGTTTTTT. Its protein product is CASSPGGGGTEKLFF.

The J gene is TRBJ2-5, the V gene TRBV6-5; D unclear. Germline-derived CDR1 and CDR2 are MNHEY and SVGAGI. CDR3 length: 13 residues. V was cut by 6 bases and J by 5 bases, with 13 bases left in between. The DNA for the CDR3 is TGTGCCAGCAGCACGCCACTTTCCGAGACCCAGTACTTC. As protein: CASSTPLSETQYF.

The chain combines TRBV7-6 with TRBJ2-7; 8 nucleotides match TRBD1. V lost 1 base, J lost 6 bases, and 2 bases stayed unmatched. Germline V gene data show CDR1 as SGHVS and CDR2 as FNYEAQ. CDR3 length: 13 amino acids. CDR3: CASSLGTGSEQYF. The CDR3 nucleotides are TGTGCCAGCAGCTTAGGGACAGGGAGCGAGCAGTACTTC.

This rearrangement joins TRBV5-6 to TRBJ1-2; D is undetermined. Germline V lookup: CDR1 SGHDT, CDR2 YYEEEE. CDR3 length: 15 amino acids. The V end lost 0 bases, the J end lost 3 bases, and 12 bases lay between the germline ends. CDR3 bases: TGTGCCAGCAGCTTGGCCAGTGAAATTGACTATGGCTACACCTTC. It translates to CASSLASEIDYGYTF.

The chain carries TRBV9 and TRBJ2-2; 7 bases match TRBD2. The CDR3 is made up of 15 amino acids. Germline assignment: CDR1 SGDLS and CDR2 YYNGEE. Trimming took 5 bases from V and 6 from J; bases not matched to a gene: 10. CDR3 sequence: CASSLGGMSPGELFF. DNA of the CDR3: TGTGCCAGCAGTCTGGGAGGGATGTCTCCCGGGGAGCTGTTTTTT.

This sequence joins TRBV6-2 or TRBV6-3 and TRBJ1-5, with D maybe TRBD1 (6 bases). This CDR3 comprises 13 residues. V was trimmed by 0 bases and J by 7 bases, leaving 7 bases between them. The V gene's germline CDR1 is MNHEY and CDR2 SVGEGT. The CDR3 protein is CASSYSGQQPQHF. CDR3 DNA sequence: TGTGCCAGCAGTTACTCGGGACAACAGCCCCAGCATTTT.

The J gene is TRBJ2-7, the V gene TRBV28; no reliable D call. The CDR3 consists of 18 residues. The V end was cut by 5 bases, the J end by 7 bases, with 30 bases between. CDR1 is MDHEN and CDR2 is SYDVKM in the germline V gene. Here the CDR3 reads CASSPSRMNPPSRWEQYF. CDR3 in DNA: TGTGCCAGCAGTCCTTCTCGCATGAACCCCCCCTCGAGATGGGAGCAGTACTTC.

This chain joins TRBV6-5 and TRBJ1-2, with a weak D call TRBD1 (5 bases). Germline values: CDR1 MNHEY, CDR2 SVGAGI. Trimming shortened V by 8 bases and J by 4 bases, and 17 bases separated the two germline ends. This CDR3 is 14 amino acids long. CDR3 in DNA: TGTGCCAGCGGGGCCACCCCACTCAGCTATGGCTACACCTTC. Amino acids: CASGATPLSYGYTF.

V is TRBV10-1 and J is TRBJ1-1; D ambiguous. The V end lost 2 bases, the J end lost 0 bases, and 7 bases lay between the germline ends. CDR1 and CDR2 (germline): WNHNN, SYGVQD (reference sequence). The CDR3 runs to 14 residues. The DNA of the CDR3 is TGCGCCAGCAGTGAGAATCCTTTGAACACTGAAGCTTTCTTT. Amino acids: CASSENPLNTEAFF.

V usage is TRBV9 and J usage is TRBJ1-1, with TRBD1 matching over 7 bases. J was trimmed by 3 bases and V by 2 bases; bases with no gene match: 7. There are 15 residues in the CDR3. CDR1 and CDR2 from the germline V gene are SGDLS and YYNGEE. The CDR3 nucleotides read TGTGCCAGCAGCGTTTACAGGGGCGGTCACACTGAAGCTTTCTTT. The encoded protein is CASSVYRGGHTEAFF.

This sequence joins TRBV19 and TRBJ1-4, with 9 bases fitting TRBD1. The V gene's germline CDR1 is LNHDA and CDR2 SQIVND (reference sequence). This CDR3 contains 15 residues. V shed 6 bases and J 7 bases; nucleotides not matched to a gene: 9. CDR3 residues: CASRFPGQGIEKLFF. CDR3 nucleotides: TGTGCCAGTAGATTCCCCGGACAGGGGATTGAAAAACTGTTTTTT.

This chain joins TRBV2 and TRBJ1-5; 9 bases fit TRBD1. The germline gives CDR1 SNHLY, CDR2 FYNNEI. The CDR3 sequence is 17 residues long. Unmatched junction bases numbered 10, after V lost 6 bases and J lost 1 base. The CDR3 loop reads CASSVGTGRTSNQPQHF. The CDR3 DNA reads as TGTGCCAGCAGCGTGGGGACAGGGAGAACGAGCAATCAGCCCCAGCATTTT. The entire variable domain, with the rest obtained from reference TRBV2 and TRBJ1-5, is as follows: EPEVTQTPSHQVTQMGQEVILRCVPISNHLYFYWYRQILGQKVEFLVSFYNNEISEKSEIFDDQFSVERPDGSNFTLKIRSTKLEDSAMYFCASSVGTGRTSNQPQHFGDGTRLSIL.

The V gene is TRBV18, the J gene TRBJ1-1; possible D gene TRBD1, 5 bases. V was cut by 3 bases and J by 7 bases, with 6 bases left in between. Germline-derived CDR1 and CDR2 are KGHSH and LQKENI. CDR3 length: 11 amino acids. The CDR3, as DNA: TGTGCCAGCTCACCCGACAGTGAAGCTTTCTTT. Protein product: CASSPDSEAFF.

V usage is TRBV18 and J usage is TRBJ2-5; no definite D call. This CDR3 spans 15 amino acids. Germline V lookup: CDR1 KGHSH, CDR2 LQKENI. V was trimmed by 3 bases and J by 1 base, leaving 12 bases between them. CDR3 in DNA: TGTGCCAGCTCACCCTCACTGGGCCTCCAAGAGACCCAGTACTTC. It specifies CASSPSLGLQETQYF. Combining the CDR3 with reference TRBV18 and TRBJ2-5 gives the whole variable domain NAGVMQNPRHLVRRRGQEARLRCSPMKGHSHVYWYRQLPEEGLKFMVYLQKENIIDESGMPKERFSAEFPKEGPSILRIQQVVRGDSAAYFCASSPSLGLQETQYFGPGTRLLVL.

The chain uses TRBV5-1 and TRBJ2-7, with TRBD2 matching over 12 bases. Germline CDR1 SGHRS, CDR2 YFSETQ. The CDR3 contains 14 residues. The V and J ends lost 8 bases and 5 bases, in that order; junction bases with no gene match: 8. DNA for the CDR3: TGCGCCAGTCGACCTCGGACTAGCGGGAACGAGCAGTACTTC. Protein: CASRPRTSGNEQYF.

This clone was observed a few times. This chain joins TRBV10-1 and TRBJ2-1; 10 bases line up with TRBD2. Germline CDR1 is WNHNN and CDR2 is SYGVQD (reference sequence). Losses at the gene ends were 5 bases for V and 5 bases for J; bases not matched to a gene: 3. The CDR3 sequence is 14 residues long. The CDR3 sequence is CASSTGLAHNEQFF. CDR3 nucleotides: TGCGCCAGCAGTACGGGACTAGCGCACAATGAGCAGTTCTTC.

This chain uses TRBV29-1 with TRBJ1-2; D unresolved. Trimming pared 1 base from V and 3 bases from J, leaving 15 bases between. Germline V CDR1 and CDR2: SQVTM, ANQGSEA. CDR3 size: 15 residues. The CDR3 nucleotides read TGCAGCGTTGAAGGAAGGGCGGATAGCGACTATGGCTACACCTTC. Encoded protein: CSVEGRADSDYGYTF.

The CDR3 bases are TGTGCTAGTGGTTTGGTACGGAGCCGAGGGAGCAATCAGCCCCAGCATTTT. Translation: CASGLVRSRGSNQPQHF. The chain is built from TRBV12-5 and TRBJ1-5; D is ambiguous. The CDR3 covers 17 residues. Trimming left V 0 bases short and J 1 base short, with 13 bases between. Germline V gene lookup returns CDR1 LGHNT and CDR2 FRNRAP.

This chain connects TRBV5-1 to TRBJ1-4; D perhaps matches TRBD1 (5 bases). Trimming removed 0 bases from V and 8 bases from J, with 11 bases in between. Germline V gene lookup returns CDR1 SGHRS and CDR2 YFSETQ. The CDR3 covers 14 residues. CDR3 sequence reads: CASSLEWGEEKLFF. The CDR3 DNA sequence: TGCGCCAGCAGCTTGGAGTGGGGCGAAGAAAAACTGTTTTTT.

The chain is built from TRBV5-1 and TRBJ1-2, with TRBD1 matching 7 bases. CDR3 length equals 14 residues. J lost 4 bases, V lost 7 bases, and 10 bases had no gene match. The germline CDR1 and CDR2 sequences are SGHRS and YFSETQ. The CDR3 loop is CASGPGQIFYGYTF. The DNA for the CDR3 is TGCGCCAGCGGACCGGGACAGATATTCTATGGCTACACCTTC.